This passage covers 31 T cell receptor beta chains from one sample sequenced in a study of blood T cell repertoires in COVID-19. The protocol was immunoSEQ multiplex PCR, while the TCRdb copy is restricted to in-frame clones and leaves out a portion. The sample has about 260,000 clones, 88% seen once. Input material: peripheral blood. The origin of the receptors is a human donor in a cohort sampled during active COVID-19.

The chain links TRBV27 to TRBJ2-7, with D possibly matching TRBD2 (6 bases). Germline CDR1 reads MNHEY; CDR2 reads SMNVEV (reference sequence). Trimming stripped 2 bases from V and 4 bases from J, with 12 bases between. The CDR3 contains 14 residues. CDR3 DNA sequence: TGTGCCAGCAGTTTAGGAGGGCCCGTGTACGAGCAGTACTTC. It encodes CASSLGGPVYEQYF.

This clone has a handful of counts. This chain joins TRBV3-1 (or the pseudogene TRBV3-2) and TRBJ2-3, with TRBD2 identical over 10 bases. The germline V gene encodes CDR1 LGHDT and CDR2 YNNKEL (reference sequence). The CDR3 is made up of 16 amino acids. The V gene end was trimmed by 6 bases and the J gene end by 4 bases; junction bases not matched to a gene: 10. CDR3 sequence (DNA): TGTGCCAGCAGTCGATTACCTAGCGGGAGAGCAGATACGCAGTATTTT. Residues: CASSRLPSGRADTQYF.

The chain has TRBV6-2 or TRBV6-3 and TRBJ1-1, with a weak D call TRBD1 (6 bases). From germline, CDR1 is MNHEY and CDR2 SVGEGT. The CDR3 sequence is 15 residues long. V gave up 4 bases and J gave up 3 bases, with 15 bases separating them. CDR3 protein: CASSSTPAGDTEAFF. CDR3 coding DNA: TGTGCCAGCAGTTCAACCCCTGCAGGGGACACTGAAGCTTTCTTT.

The table lists this clone with a few counts. V is TRBV5-1 and J is TRBJ1-1; tentative D call: TRBD1 (6 bases). This CDR3 has 15 amino acids. V was pared by 0 bases and J by 1 base, with 10 bases between. Germline lookup yields CDR1 SGHRS and CDR2 YFSETQ. The CDR3: CASSLGEGENTEAFF. The CDR3 DNA sequence: TGCGCCAGCAGCTTGGGAGAGGGGGAGAACACTGAAGCTTTCTTT.

The rearrangement links TRBV7-2 to TRBJ2-7; the match to TRBD2 covers 10 bases. Unmatched junction bases numbered 8, after V lost 10 bases and J lost 2 bases. The CDR3 has 14 amino acids. In germline, CDR1 is SGHTA, CDR2 FQGNSA. The CDR3 nucleotides are TGTGCCACCATGCTTAGCGGGGGGACCTACGAGCAGTACTTC. This codes for CATMLSGGTYEQYF.

V is TRBV18 and J is TRBJ2-7, with D possibly matching TRBD2 (6 bases). The CDR3 has 15 residues. Trimming cost V 6 bases and J 6 bases, with 21 bases left between them. Per germline, CDR1 KGHSH and CDR2 LQKENI. This CDR3 is CASSPPGVGAVEQYF. Here the CDR3 DNA reads TGTGCCAGCTCGCCCCCGGGGGTGGGTGCGGTCGAGCAGTACTTC.

Worth noting for this clone: A read error may account for a junction end that differs from germline. The CDR3 is CASSLNGNTEAFF. The CDR3 DNA sequence: TGTGCTAGCAGCTTAAACGGGAACACTGAAGCTTTCTTT. This sequence joins TRBV7-7 and TRBJ1-1; D is uncertain. The germline V gene has CDR1 SSHAT and CDR2 FNYEAQ (reference sequence). The CDR3 contains 13 residues.

This chain uses TRBV28 with TRBJ2-7; D is unclear. Germline lookup yields CDR1 MDHEN and CDR2 SYDVKM. CDR3 length equals 14 residues. Trimming took off 6 bases at V and 0 bases at J, with 12 bases between the two ends. The CDR3 coding sequence is TGTGCCAGCAGACGCGCGCCTAGCTCCTACGAGCAGTACTTC. Translating it yields CASRRAPSSYEQYF.

The chain carries TRBV24-1 and TRBJ2-7, with TRBD1 identical over 9 bases. Germline V CDR1 and CDR2: KGHDR, SFDVKD. After removal of 3 bases from V and 7 bases from J, the junction contained 12 bases not matched to a gene. There are 16 residues in the CDR3. CDR3 nucleotide sequence: TGTGCCACCAGTGATCATCGACAGGGGGGCCTTGAAGAGCAGTACTTC. Its translation is CATSDHRQGGLEEQYF.

This clone was observed a few times. The chain carries TRBV14 and TRBJ2-7; D remains unclear. The length of the CDR3 is 14 residues. Germline CDR1 SGHDN, CDR2 FVKESK. The V and J ends lost 3 bases and 2 bases respectively, with 11 bases between them. The CDR3 DNA sequence: TGTGCCAGCAGCCACCGACTGCCCCCCTACGAGCAGTACTTC. This translates into CASSHRLPPYEQYF.

The J gene is TRBJ1-1, the V gene TRBV6-1; D is undetermined. The CDR3 is made up of 13 amino acids. The germline CDR1 and CDR2 sequences are MNHNS and SASEGT. V was clipped by 3 bases and J by 1 base, with 6 bases between them. The DNA for the CDR3 is TGTGCCAGCAGTGATCGACAGAACACTGAAGCTTTCTTT. It codes for CASSDRQNTEAFF.

In this sample, this clone turned up once. CDR3 loop: CASSFPQTGELFF. CDR3 nucleotide sequence: TGCGCCAGCAGCTTCCCCCAGACCGGGGAGCTGTTTTTT. The chain employs TRBV5-1 and TRBJ2-2; D not certain. V gave up 2 bases and J gave up 5 bases, with 7 bases separating them. CDR1 and CDR2 from the germline V gene are SGHRS and YFSETQ. The CDR3 is made up of 13 amino acids.

J is TRBJ2-3 and V is TRBV21-1; the table assigns TRBD1, which was not confirmed against the DNA. TRBV21-1 is deemed a pseudogene. This CDR3 contains 17 residues. The CDR3 coding sequence is TGTGCCAGCACGCCGAAAATACAGGGGAAAGGCACAGATACGCAGTATTTT. Protein product: CASTPKIQGKGTDTQYF.

The chain couples TRBV4-3 to TRBJ2-3; 7 bases map to TRBD2. The CDR3 spans 14 residues. V was clipped by 3 bases and J by 8 bases; unmatched bases: 8. Germline CDR1 LGHNA, CDR2 YSLEER. The CDR3 nucleotides are TGCGCCAGCAGCCAGTCCCGACTAGCAACTACGCAGTATTTT. The encoded protein is CASSQSRLATTQYF.

J is TRBJ1-2 and V is TRBV4-3; D remains unclear. This CDR3 is 14 amino acids long. V lost 0 bases, J lost 7 bases, and 12 bases lay in between. Germline V gene lookup returns CDR1 LGHNA and CDR2 YSLEER. The CDR3 loop is CASSQDGGSSGYTF. The CDR3 region has the DNA TGCGCCAGCAGCCAAGATGGAGGATCCAGTGGCTACACCTTC.

The V gene is TRBV19, the J gene TRBJ2-5, with D possibly being TRBD1 (6 bases). Germline lookup yields CDR1 LNHDA and CDR2 SQIVND (reference sequence). V lost 3 bases to trimming and J lost 4 bases, with 9 bases between them. This CDR3 is 13 amino acids long. The CDR3: CASSIGRGETQYF. The CDR3 DNA follows: TGTGCCAGTAGTATCGGCAGGGGAGAGACCCAGTACTTC.

The chain links TRBV5-6 to TRBJ1-4; tentative D call: TRBD1 (5 bases). Germline lookup yields CDR1 SGHDT and CDR2 YYEEEE. V was pared by 0 bases and J by 4 bases, with 10 bases between. CDR3 size: 15 residues. The CDR3, as DNA: TGTGCCAGCAGCTTGGAATGGGGCCGTAATGAAAAACTGTTTTTT. Its translation is CASSLEWGRNEKLFF.

This chain uses TRBV19 with TRBJ2-1; 7 bases fit TRBD2. The CDR3 has 15 residues. CDR1 and CDR2 (germline): LNHDA, SQIVND (reference sequence). V was pared by 7 bases and J by 9 bases, with 15 bases of the junction left unmatched. The CDR3 here is CASTPSAGRKGEQFF. The CDR3 coding sequence is TGTGCCAGTACTCCCAGTGCCGGGAGGAAAGGTGAGCAGTTCTTC. Variable domain in full (rest from reference TRBV19 and TRBJ2-1): DGGITQSPKYLFRKEGQNVTLSCEQNLNHDAMYWYRQDPGQGLRLIYYSQIVNDFQKGDIAEGYSVSREKKESFPLTVTSAQKNPTAFYLCASTPSAGRKGEQFFGPGTRLTVL.

The J gene is TRBJ1-3, the V gene TRBV30; D remains ambiguous. The CDR3 covers 14 residues. Germline CDR1 reads GTSNPN; CDR2 reads SVGIG (reference sequence). V gave up 8 bases and J gave up 3 bases, with 17 bases separating them. The CDR3 sequence is CARSEGIGGNTIYF. CDR3 bases: TGTGCCAGATCAGAGGGTATCGGTGGAAACACCATATATTTT.

The rearrangement links TRBV5-4 to TRBJ2-7; the match to TRBD2 covers 15 bases. The CDR3 contains 13 residues. The germline gives CDR1 SGHNT, CDR2 YYREEE (reference sequence). Trimming took 5 bases from V and 7 from J; bases not matched to a gene: 1. The chain's CDR3 is CASRGLAGGEQYF. Here the CDR3 DNA reads TGTGCCAGCAGGGGACTAGCGGGAGGAGAGCAGTACTTC.

The V call is TRBV24-1, the J call TRBJ2-1; 13 nucleotides match TRBD2. The germline CDR1 and CDR2 sequences are KGHDR and SFDVKD. CDR3 size: 18 residues. J gave up 0 bases and V 4 bases, and 5 bases lay outside the gene matches. The chain's CDR3 is CATSDSGTSGISYNEQFF. The CDR3 bases are TGTGCCACCAGTGACTCCGGGACTAGCGGGATCTCCTACAATGAGCAGTTCTTC.

This rearrangement joins TRBV6-4 to TRBJ1-2; D perhaps matches TRBD1 (6 bases). Deletions cut 2 bases from V and 4 bases from J, with 11 bases between. The CDR3 is 14 amino acids. Germline CDR1 MRHNA, CDR2 SNTAGT. The CDR3: CASSDGGDIYGYTF. In nucleotides, the CDR3 is TGTGCCAGCAGTGACGGGGGGGACATCTATGGCTACACCTTC.

The chain combines TRBV15 with TRBJ2-3, with 9 bases matching TRBD2. Trimming took 0 bases from V and 0 from J; bases not matched to a gene: 7. The CDR3 is 18 amino acids. The V gene's germline CDR1 is LNHNV and CDR2 YYDKDF (reference sequence). This chain's CDR3 is CATSRDRAGGPSTDTQYF. CDR3 DNA sequence: TGTGCCACCAGCAGAGATCGGGCGGGGGGGCCCAGCACAGATACGCAGTATTTT.

The V and J genes are TRBV5-1 and TRBJ1-1, with TRBD1 matching 10 bases. The J segment lost 7 bases and the V segment lost 2 bases, leaving 8 bases of the junction unmatched. CDR1 is SGHRS and CDR2 is YFSETQ in the germline V gene. The CDR3 runs to 15 residues. The CDR3 reads CASSLETGGLGEAFF. The CDR3 DNA follows: TGCGCCAGCAGCTTAGAGACAGGGGGCCTCGGTGAAGCTTTCTTT.

The V and J genes are TRBV9 and TRBJ1-3, with D possibly matching TRBD1 (6 bases). V was trimmed by 4 bases and J by 4 bases, leaving 15 bases between them. The CDR3 has 15 amino acids. Germline CDR1 and CDR2: SGDLS and YYNGEE. The CDR3 region has the DNA TGTGCCAGCAGCTCCGCCCAGGGGATAGGAAACACCATATATTTT. Protein sequence: CASSSAQGIGNTIYF.

The V gene is TRBV7-7, the J gene TRBJ1-2; 8 nucleotides match TRBD1. The CDR3 has 16 residues. The germline V gene has CDR1 SSHAT and CDR2 FNYEAQ (reference sequence). After removal of 5 bases from V and 0 bases from J, the junction contained 8 bases not matched to a gene. The DNA for the CDR3 is TGTGCCAGCAGCCCATCCTGGACAGGGACTAACTATGGCTACACCTTC. Protein product: CASSPSWTGTNYGYTF.

The chain combines TRBV9 with TRBJ1-2; TRBD1 matches at 10 bases. Per germline, CDR1 SGDLS and CDR2 YYNGEE. This CDR3 contains 17 residues. V trimming: 0 bases; J trimming: 6 bases; junction bases outside the gene matches: 11. The CDR3 reads CASSVEVRVGTGDGYTF. The CDR3 nucleotides are TGTGCCAGCAGCGTAGAAGTACGGGTGGGGACAGGGGATGGCTACACCTTC.

The chain couples TRBV4-3 to TRBJ2-7, with 11 positions matching TRBD1. In germline, CDR1 is LGHNA, CDR2 YSLEER. This CDR3 spans 15 amino acids. V shed 0 bases, J shed 5 bases, and the junction held 3 bases outside the gene matches. CDR3 residues: CASSQEWTGGHEQYF. The CDR3 nucleotides are TGCGCCAGCAGCCAAGAATGGACAGGGGGCCACGAGCAGTACTTC.

The CDR3 sequence: CASSLRGGTEAFF. In nucleotides, the CDR3 is TGCGCCAGCAGCTTGCGGGGGGGCACTGAAGCTTTCTTT. The chain recombines TRBV5-1 with TRBJ1-1; a possible D gene is TRBD1 (5 bases). V dropped 1 base and J dropped 4 bases, with 8 bases sitting between them. The V gene's germline CDR1 is SGHRS and CDR2 YFSETQ. This CDR3 comprises 13 residues.

This clone showed up just once. The V gene is TRBV24-1, the J gene TRBJ2-1; 7 bases are shared with TRBD1. The CDR3 length is 11 residues. V gave up 7 bases and J gave up 13 bases; unmatched junction bases: 6. Germline-derived CDR1 and CDR2 are KGHDR and SFDVKD. The CDR3 protein is CATRDRGGQFF. CDR3 DNA sequence: TGTGCCACCAGGGACAGAGGGGGCCAGTTCTTC.

The chain is built from TRBV5-1 and TRBJ1-3; possible D gene TRBD1, 6 bases. The length of the CDR3 is 16 residues. CDR1 and CDR2 (germline): SGHRS, YFSETQ. Between the trimmed V and J ends, which lost 0 bases and 4 bases, there was a span of 14 bases. The CDR3 sequence is CASSLEFRGRGNTIYF. CDR3 nucleotides: TGCGCCAGCAGCTTGGAATTCAGGGGTAGGGGAAACACCATATATTTT.